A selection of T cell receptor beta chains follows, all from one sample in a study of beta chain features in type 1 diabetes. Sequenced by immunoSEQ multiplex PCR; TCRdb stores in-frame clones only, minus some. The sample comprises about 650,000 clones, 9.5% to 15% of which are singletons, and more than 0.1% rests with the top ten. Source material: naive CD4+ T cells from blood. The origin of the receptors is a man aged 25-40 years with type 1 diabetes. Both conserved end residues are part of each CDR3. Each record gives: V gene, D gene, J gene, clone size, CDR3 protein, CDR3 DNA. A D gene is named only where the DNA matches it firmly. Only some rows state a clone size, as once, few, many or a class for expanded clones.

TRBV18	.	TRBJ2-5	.	CASSRQPLAVQETQYF	TGTGCCAGCTCACGACAGCCTTTAGCGGTCCAAGAGACCCAGTACTTC
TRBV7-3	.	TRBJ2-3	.	CASSLSSLSGGTDTQYF	TGTGCCAGCAGCTTAAGCTCCTTATCGGGCGGGACAGATACGCAGTATTTT
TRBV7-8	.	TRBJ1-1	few	CASSPNYESTEAFF	TGTGCCAGCAGCCCGAACTACGAAAGCACTGAAGCTTTCTTT
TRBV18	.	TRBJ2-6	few	CASSLADPGANVLTF	TGTGCCAGCTCACTTGCCGACCCTGGGGCCAACGTCCTGACTTTC
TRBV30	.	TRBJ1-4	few	CAWSVWPTNEKLFF	TGTGCCTGGAGTGTATGGCCAACTAATGAAAAACTGTTTTTT
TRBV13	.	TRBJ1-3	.	CASSFGRTSGNTIYF	TGTGCCAGCAGCTTCGGACGGACGTCTGGAAACACCATATATTTT
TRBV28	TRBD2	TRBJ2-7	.	CASSSSGESSYEQYF	TGTGCCAGCAGTTCTAGCGGGGAAAGCTCCTACGAGCAGTACTTC
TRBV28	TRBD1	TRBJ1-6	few	CASGGQGRGSPLHF	TGTGCCAGCGGAGGACAGGGTCGGGGTTCACCCCTCCACTTT
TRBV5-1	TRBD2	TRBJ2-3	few	CASIPGGPTDTQYF	TGCGCCAGCATCCCGGGGGGGCCGACAGATACGCAGTATTTT
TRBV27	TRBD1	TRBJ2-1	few	CASTVDRATNEQFF	TGTGCCAGCACCGTAGACAGGGCGACGAATGAGCAGTTCTTC
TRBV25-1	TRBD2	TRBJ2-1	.	CASSGGLAGGRDNEQFF	TGTGCCAGCAGTGGTGGACTAGCGGGGGGAAGGGACAATGAGCAGTTCTTC
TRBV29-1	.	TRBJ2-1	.	CSAPGTLGNEQFF	TGCAGCGCACCGGGAACTCTGGGAAATGAGCAGTTCTTC
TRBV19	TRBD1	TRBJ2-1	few	CASSQDRGNYNEQFF	TGTGCCAGTAGCCAGGACAGGGGTAACTACAATGAGCAGTTCTTC
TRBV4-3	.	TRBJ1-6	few	CASSLLWGEESPLHF	TGCGCCAGCAGCCTCCTATGGGGAGAAGAATCACCCCTCCACTTT
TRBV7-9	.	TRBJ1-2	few	CASSLESAYGYTF	TGTGCCAGCAGCTTAGAGTCAGCGTATGGCTACACCTTC
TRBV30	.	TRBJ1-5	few	CAWSQQGNQPQHF	TGTGCCTGGAGTCAACAGGGTAATCAGCCCCAGCATTTT
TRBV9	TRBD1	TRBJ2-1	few	CASSGPGQGEDEQFF	TGTGCCAGCAGCGGTCCGGGACAGGGGGAGGATGAGCAGTTCTTC
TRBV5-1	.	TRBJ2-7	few	CASSLNQYEQYF	TGCGCCAGCAGCTTGAACCAGTACGAGCAGTACTTC
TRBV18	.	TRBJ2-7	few	CASSPREGTYEQYF	TGTGCCAGCTCACCACGAGAGGGGACCTACGAGCAGTACTTC
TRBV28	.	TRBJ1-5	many	CASSPGQGNQPQHF	TGTGCCAGCTCCCCGGGACAAGGAAATCAGCCCCAGCATTTT
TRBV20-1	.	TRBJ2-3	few	CSASSLAQYF	TGCAGTGCCAGCTCGCTGGCGCAGTATTTT
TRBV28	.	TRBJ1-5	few	CASSLRGAGNQPQHF	TGTGCCAGCAGTTTGAGGGGTGCGGGCAATCAGCCCCAGCATTTT
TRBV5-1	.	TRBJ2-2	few	CASSLSYTGELFF	TGCGCCAGCAGCTTGTCTTACACCGGGGAGCTGTTTTTT
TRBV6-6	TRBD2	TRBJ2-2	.	CASRGGGYTGELFF	TGTGCCAGCAGGGGCGGGGGGTACACCGGGGAGCTGTTTTTT
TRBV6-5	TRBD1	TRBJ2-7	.	CASGRQGLVYEQYF	TGTGCCAGCGGTCGACAGGGTTTAGTCTACGAGCAGTACTTC
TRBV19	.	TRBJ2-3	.	CASRETASTDTQYF	TGTGCCAGTAGGGAGACTGCTAGCACAGATACGCAGTATTTT
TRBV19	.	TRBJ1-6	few	CASRPGSSYNSPLHF	TGTGCCAGTAGGCCAGGTAGCTCCTATAATTCACCCCTCCACTTT
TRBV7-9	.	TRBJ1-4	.	CASSTRGSEKLFF	TGTGCCAGCTCGACTAGAGGGAGTGAAAAACTGTTTTTT
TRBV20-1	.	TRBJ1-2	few	CSVGLNYGYTF	TGCAGTGTAGGACTGAACTATGGCTACACCTTC
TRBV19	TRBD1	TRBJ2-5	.	CASMGTGAGGETQYF	TGTGCCAGTATGGGGACAGGGGCTGGAGGAGAGACCCAGTACTTC
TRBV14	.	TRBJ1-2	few	CASRAYDNYGYTF	TGTGCCAGCAGGGCATATGATAACTATGGCTACACCTTC
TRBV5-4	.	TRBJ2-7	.	CASSLGDSDAEQYF	TGTGCCAGCAGCTTAGGTGACTCGGACGCCGAGCAGTACTTC
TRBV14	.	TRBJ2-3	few	CASSQDLAVGTQYF	TGTGCCAGCAGCCAAGATCTTGCGGTCGGTACGCAGTATTTT
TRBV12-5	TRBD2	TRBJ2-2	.	CASGVGLAGRTGELFF	TGTGCTAGTGGCGTCGGACTAGCGGGTAGGACCGGGGAGCTGTTTTTT
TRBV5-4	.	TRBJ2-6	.	CASSVNSGANVLTF	TGTGCCAGCAGCGTCAACTCTGGGGCCAACGTCCTGACTTTC
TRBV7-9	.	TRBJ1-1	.	CASSFKGNTEAFF	TGTGCCAGCAGCTTTAAGGGGAACACTGAAGCTTTCTTT
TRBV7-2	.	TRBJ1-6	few	CASSLVPDTHRGNSPLHF	TGTGCCAGCAGCTTAGTCCCCGACACCCACCGGGGTAATTCACCCCTCCACTTT
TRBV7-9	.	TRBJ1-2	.	CASSLAARGYTF	TGTGCCAGCAGCTTAGCAGCGCGAGGCTACACCTTC
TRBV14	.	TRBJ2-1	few	CASSRGQGGNNEQFF	TGTGCCAGCAGCCGCGGACAGGGAGGGAACAATGAGCAGTTCTTC
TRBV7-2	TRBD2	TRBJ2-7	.	CASSVTSGGGYEQYF	TGTGCCAGCAGCGTTACTAGCGGGGGAGGCTACGAGCAGTACTTC
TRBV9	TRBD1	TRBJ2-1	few	CASSAPLGVLRGRNEQFF	TGTGCCAGCAGCGCCCCGCTAGGGGTGCTAAGGGGGCGAAATGAGCAGTTCTTC
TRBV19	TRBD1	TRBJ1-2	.	CASSIVDRGGYGYTF	TGTGCCAGTAGTATAGTGGACAGGGGAGGCTATGGCTACACCTTC
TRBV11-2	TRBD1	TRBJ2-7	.	CASSPIRGQGAGYEQYF	TGTGCCAGCAGCCCCATTAGGGGACAGGGGGCAGGTTACGAGCAGTACTTC
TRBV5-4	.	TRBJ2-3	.	CASSPPGTYTQYF	TGTGCCAGCAGCCCCCCCGGGACTTATACGCAGTATTTT
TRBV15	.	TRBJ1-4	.	CATSNPGEKLFF	TGTGCCACCAGCAACCCCGGTGAAAAACTGTTTTTT
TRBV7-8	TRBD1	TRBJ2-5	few	CASSFGTDQETQYF	TGTGCCAGCAGCTTCGGGACAGACCAAGAGACCCAGTACTTC
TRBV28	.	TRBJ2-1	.	CASSFPSSHEQFF	TGTGCCAGCAGTTTCCCCTCTAGCCATGAGCAGTTCTTC
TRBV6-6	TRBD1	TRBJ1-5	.	CASRTGNNQPQHF	TGTGCCAGCAGGACAGGGAACAATCAGCCCCAGCATTTT